This T cell receptor (beta chain) was sequenced for a study of cytomegalovirus exposure and HLA in healthy donors (dated by TCRdb to about 2017). Describing the broader study: According to an earlier analysis of several hundred of the donors, 150 million to 200 million T cells yielded over 100 million unique TCR beta sequences and around 280 Gb of sequence data. Rather than drawing on any new phenotypic data, the later analysis identified candidate immune exposures from TCR beta sequences and the way those sequences occurred across donors. In an earlier analysis of roughly 600 of the donors, high-throughput TCR beta sequencing was used to judge whether each TCR beta V gene segment behaved as functional or pseudogenic. The study used immunosequencing to profile the T cell repertoires of some 600 subjects and linked those repertoires to cytomegalovirus serostatus. The study aimed to test whether cataloging public T cell receptors could reveal signatures of past pathogen exposure. The study combined high-throughput TCR immunosequencing, statistical association of individual TCRs with disease status, and machine learning to predict cytomegalovirus infection status. An early release that covered some 630 HLA-typed donors contained approximately 300 gigabases of sequencing data and approximately 85 million unique TCR sequences. A later genetic analysis took genome-wide SNP genotypes for about 55% of the 666 donors and used that subset as a discovery cohort. Four or five DR-DQ haplotypes were handled as single units for association and clustering because linkage in the cohort was strong. A separate validation cohort of roughly 120 different subjects was used in addition to the 666-subject first cohort. The number of typed donors differed by locus: roughly 629-640 for A, B, C, DRB1 and DQB1; approximately 530 for DQA1; some 590 for DPA1; and approximately 450 for DPB1. All discovery cohort repertoires had been generated on a single sequencing platform. A later analysis re-analyzed previously published TCR beta repertoires from 666 donors and added high-resolution HLA genotyping to study TCR occurrence patterns. Class I and class II HLA loci were covered by the typing at four-digit resolution. Of the 300 to 500 genotyped donors, 70% to 90% were placed in the genetic ancestry cluster associated with self-reported Caucasian donors. Across some 400 genotyped donors of the cohort, an average of approximately 220,000 unique TCR beta nucleotide sequences per donor were sequenced, and roughly a sixth of those sequences were non-productive. Alongside the repertoire data, information on donor age, sex, ethnicity and CMV serostatus was compiled.

The CDR3 measures 11 amino acids from cysteine to phenylalanine. The sequence is cut down to CDR3 DNA, 33 bases in frame from base 1. The trim is 5 bases for V and 3 bases for J, with a gap of 5 bases between the germline ends. CDR1 MNHEY and CDR2 SMNVEV are derived from the germline V gene (reference sequence). Comments on this clone: The antigen this receptor binds is unknown. The record has no base qualities; no much larger clone is one base away.

Library preparation used the immunoSEQ multiplex PCR assay. For the multiplex PCR, a mixture combining 60 forward primers for TCR Vbeta segments and 13 reverse primers for TCR Jbeta segments was used. Amplification of the CDR3 region of rearranged TCR beta genes was performed with a multiplex PCR assay on genomic DNA. The Illumina HiSeq System was used to sequence the amplified TCR beta libraries as 87-base-pair reads. On the study's bioinformatics: A later analysis counted 65 million to 90 million unique TCR beta chains across the 550 to 800 repertoires, and around 12 million of these chains were shared by at least two donors. Raw reads were error-corrected and collapsed into unique sequences with a nearest-neighbor algorithm that merged closely related sequences to remove PCR and sequencing errors. Alignment of CDR3 sequences to IMGT reference sequences was used to assign V, D and J gene segments. For a sequence to be retained, a match of at least six nucleotides to both a V gene segment and a J gene segment was required. Rearrangements were classified as productive when the CDR3 lacked stop codons and remained in frame with V and J, and all other rearrangements were classified as non-productive. CDR3 was defined according to IMGT convention as the region running from the second conserved V-encoded cysteine to the conserved J-encoded phenylalanine. The earlier analysis of a few hundred of the donors excluded any sequence lacking an unambiguous match to a single V gene segment. In an earlier analysis of more than 500 of the donors, a V segment was called functional when productive rearrangements were above 56.7%, and segregating when the standard deviation between donors exceeded 5%. A statistical classification framework was built for diagnosing cytomegalovirus status from the catalog of TCR beta chain sequences. V and J gene assignment, in a later analysis, came from comparing TCR nucleotide sequences with IMGT/GENE-DB human TR gene sequences. A later analysis assigned CDR3 sequences and most-parsimonious VDJ recombination scenarios with the TCRdist pipeline. In a later analysis, every TCR beta chain was defined by the combination of its CDR3 amino acid sequence and its V-gene family, and reads without a unique V-gene family were dropped. A later analysis removed over 500 highly shared, low-generation-probability nucleotide sequences to deal with suspected cross-contamination and a sequencing artifact. In a later analysis, a clonal expansion index was calculated for each public chain from normalized within-repertoire ranks of inferred template counts. Generation probabilities in a later analysis came from a VDJ recombination model fitted to out-of-frame rearrangements, and those results were checked against IGoR. In a later analysis, hypergeometric tests were used to score TCR-TCR, TCR-HLA and TCR-CMV co-occurrence, with a repertoire-size bias correction applied to TCR pairs. False discovery rates were estimated in a later analysis by permuting HLA or CMV assignments 20 times. In a later analysis, co-occurring TCRs were grouped using DBSCAN, with TCRdist sequence similarity added in when clustering inside HLA-allele-positive subsets. For co-occurrence clustering, repertoires with fewer than 30,000 or more than 120,000 public chains were excluded, along with several repertoires with anomalous nucleotide sharing. The immuneACCESS repertoire file appears here via TCRdb, limited to in-frame rearrangements. These files lack a portion of the clones; in checked studies, under half of the deficit traces to unresolved V genes, and the cause of the others is not known. V, J and clone size reflect that table, while D and trimming were determined from the DNA. This sample is represented by roughly 110,000 clones; more than 70% of them were singletons. The top ten clones comprise around 7.8% of the sample.

The cohort comprised under 700 healthy bone marrow donors. Cohort members were all nominally healthy when sampled, although unrecorded immune exposures were likely present. The donor was CMV seronegative and belonged to the group of 380 or so seronegative cohort members. A peripheral blood sample was collected from each donor, and TCR beta sequencing was performed on peripheral blood mononuclear cells. The Qiagen DNeasy Blood Extraction Kit was used to extract genomic DNA from the blood cell samples. General findings and caveats noted by the study authors: According to a later analysis, parvovirus B19, influenza, CMV and Epstein-Barr virus appeared linked to several top co-occurrence clusters. A further reported finding was that TCR beta sequences accurately predicted the HLA-A and HLA-B alleles for most subjects in the first cohort. In vitro tests confirmed that a few of the cytomegalovirus-associated TCR beta chains recognize cytomegalovirus antigens. Linkage disequilibrium might explain the correlated functional status among segregating V segments, but an unknown experimental factor could not be excluded. A later analysis associated 16,951 TCR beta sequences with specific HLA alleles at a false discovery rate of 0.05. Roughly uniform sequencing depth across donors was assumed in presence/absence analyses, although this assumption may not hold. While some public TCRs were present in many individuals, most TCR sequences turned up only very rarely across donors. In a later analysis, HLA-associated TCR beta chains showed more clonal expansion and lower generation probabilities than non-associated chains that were equally common. Immune exposure information for the cohort was limited to CMV serostatus. Because some donors lacked HLA typing at each locus, the association tests relied only on the typed subset. When HLA alleles, especially DR and DQ, strongly co-occurred, TCR associations were difficult to assign to individual alleles. In this cohort, only TCR beta chains were sequenced, and detectable features were limited by the absence of alpha or paired-chain data. In an earlier analysis of roughly 560 of the donors, most TCR beta V segments were observed in productive rearrangements about 87% or about 30% of the time, broadly matching IMGT annotations. The classifier was reported to diagnose cytomegalovirus status with high specificity and sensitivity in both the original and validation cohorts. In a later analysis, TCR association rates were found to vary across HLA loci, with the most associated TCRs seen for DRB1 alleles and the fewest for HLA-C alleles. A cluster of highly shared sequence variants was judged likely to be a technical artifact of the sequencing pipeline. A later genetic analysis associated a missense DCLRE1C variant with V-gene and J-gene trimming of TCR beta chains, and an independent cohort replicated the association. According to the authors, the approach could potentially be generalized to other disease states and immunological phenotypes. According to a later analysis, most CMV-associated TCR beta chains appeared to be HLA-restricted, and the HLA associations seemed to be driven largely by CMV exposure. Because counts were too low, seventeen rarely observed V segments, including chromosome 9 orphons, were left out of the earlier analysis of 500 to 750 of the donors. The study gave a list of about 170 TCR beta chains associated with cytomegalovirus. Some IMGT-functional V segments, including TRBV6-2 and TRBV6-3, could not be distinguished by the 87-base-pair reads and were therefore excluded. According to a later genetic analysis, donors in an Asian-associated ancestry cluster had fewer N-insertions in productive TCRs than the approximately 710-donor mean.

The V and J genes are TRBV27 and TRBJ2-7; D gene: possibly TRBD1, on 5 matching bases. The origin of this receptor is a young man in good health and CMV-seronegative. The sequencing sample was made of PBMCs. The CDR3 region has the sequence CASSTGYEQYF. The DNA reads TGTGCCAGCAGTACAGGCTACGAGCAGTACTTC.